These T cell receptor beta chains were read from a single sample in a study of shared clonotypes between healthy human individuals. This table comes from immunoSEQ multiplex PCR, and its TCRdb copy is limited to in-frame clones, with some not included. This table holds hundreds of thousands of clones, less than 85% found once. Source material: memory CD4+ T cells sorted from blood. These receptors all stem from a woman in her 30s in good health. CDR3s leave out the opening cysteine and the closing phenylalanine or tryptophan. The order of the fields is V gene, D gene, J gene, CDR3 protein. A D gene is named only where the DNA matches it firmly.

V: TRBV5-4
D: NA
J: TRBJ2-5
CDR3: ASSLALGQQETQY

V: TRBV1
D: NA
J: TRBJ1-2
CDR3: TSRQLLVRKTYGYT

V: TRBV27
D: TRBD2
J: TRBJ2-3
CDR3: ASSSPRLTSGRATDTQY

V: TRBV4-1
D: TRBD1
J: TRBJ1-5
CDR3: ASSQALSKGAGEPQH

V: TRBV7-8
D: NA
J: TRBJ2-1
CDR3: ASRRTLGSEQF

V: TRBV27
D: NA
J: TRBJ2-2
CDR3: ASSTGIRGELF

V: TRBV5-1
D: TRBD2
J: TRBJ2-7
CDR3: ASHSGTSGYEQY

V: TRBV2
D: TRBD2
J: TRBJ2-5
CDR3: ASSGTRETQY

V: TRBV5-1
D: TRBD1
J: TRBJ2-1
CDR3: ASRLFTGEHNEQF

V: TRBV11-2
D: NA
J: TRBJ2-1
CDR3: ASSLRPKTYNEQF

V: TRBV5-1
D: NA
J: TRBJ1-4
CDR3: ASSLSREDEKLF

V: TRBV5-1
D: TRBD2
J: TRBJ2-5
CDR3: ASSMGTSGRRRWETQY

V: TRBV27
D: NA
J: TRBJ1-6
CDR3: ASSFFFEGRSPLH

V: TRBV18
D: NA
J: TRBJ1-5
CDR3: ASSLGFERGQPQH

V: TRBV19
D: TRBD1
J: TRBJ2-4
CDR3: ASSRTGLAKNIQY

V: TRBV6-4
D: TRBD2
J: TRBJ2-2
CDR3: ASKSGRNTGELF

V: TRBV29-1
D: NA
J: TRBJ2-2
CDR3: SVSRRAGELF

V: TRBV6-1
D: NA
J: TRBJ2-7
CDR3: ASSVRGEYYEQY

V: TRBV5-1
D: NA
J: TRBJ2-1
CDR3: ASSPWGEEQF

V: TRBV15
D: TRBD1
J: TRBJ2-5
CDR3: ATSRESTGTGKETQY

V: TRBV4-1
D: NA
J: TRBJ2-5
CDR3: ASSQDRTDIVETQY

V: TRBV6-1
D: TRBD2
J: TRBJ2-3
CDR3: ASSVSGNTDTQY

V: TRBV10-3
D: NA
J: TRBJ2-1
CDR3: AIRSAESSYNEQF

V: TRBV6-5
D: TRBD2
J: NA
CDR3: ASRRAGESGEQY

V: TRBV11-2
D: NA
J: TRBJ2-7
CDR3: ASSLDYSLSSYEQY

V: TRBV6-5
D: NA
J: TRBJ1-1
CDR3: ASRLLSSEQAF

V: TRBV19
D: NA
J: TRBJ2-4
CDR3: ASQGWDIQY

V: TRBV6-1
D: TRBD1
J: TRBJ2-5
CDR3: ASAKPTGEETQY

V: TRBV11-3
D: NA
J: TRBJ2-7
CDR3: ASSFQGDRYEQY

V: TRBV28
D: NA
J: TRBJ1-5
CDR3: ASSYRLPNQPQH

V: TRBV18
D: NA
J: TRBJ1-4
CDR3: ASSRRQVGTNEKLF

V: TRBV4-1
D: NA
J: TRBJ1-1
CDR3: ASSPIQYLEAF

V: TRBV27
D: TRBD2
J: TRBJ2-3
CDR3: ASSSPGLAGGGDTQY

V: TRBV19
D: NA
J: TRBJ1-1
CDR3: ASSLPSEAF

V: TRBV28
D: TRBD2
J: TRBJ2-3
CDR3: ASSRTSLDTQY

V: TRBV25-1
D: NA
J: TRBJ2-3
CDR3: ASSEPGHQGGTQY

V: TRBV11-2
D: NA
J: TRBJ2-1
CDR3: ASSLVNEQF

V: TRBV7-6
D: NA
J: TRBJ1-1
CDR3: ASSSLGEAF

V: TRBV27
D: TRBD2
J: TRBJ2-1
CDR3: ASTPIGAGGEHNEQF

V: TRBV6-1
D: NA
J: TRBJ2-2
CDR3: ASRVTSTGELF

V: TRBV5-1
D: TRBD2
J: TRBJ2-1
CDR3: ASSVTSGSGEQF